One sample yielded the 22 T cell receptor beta chains listed below, sequenced in a study of blood T cell repertoires in COVID-19. Libraries were prepared by immunoSEQ multiplex PCR; TCRdb keeps only in-frame clonotypes and omits some of them. The repertoire holds about 220,000 clones, about 81% seen once, with under 8.5% in the top ten. The sample taken for sequencing was peripheral blood. These receptors all stem from a woman of 80 years or more with COVID-19, enrolled during active disease.

This clone was detected only once. The chain couples TRBV5-6 to TRBJ1-6; 8 positions agree with TRBD1. Germline V CDR1 and CDR2: SGHDT, YYEEEE. This CDR3 is built from 17 residues. V lost 0 bases and J lost 2; bases outside the gene matches: 4. The CDR3 bases are TGTGCCAGCAGCTTGGGGACAGGGAGGACCTATAATTCACCCCTCCACTTT. This sequence encodes CASSLGTGRTYNSPLHF.

The chain combines TRBV28 with TRBJ1-1; TRBD1 might be the D (5 bases). The CDR3 totals 13 residues. Trimming cost V 6 bases and J 1 base, with 9 bases left between them. From germline, CDR1 is MDHEN and CDR2 SYDVKM. Here the CDR3 DNA reads TGTGCCAGCAGCCGAACAGGGAACACTGAAGCTTTCTTT. Translation: CASSRTGNTEAFF.

This clone has just a few counts. This chain uses TRBV3-1 (or the pseudogene TRBV3-2) with TRBJ1-1; perhaps TRBD1 as D (6 bases). From germline, CDR1 is LGHDT and CDR2 YNNKEL (reference sequence). V dropped 3 bases and J dropped 6 bases, with 17 bases sitting between them. This CDR3 has 15 amino acids. The CDR3 DNA is TGTGCCAGCAGCCACCGAGGTACAGGGTGGGCTGAAGCTTTCTTT. Amino acids: CASSHRGTGWAEAFF.

This clone has a handful of counts. V is TRBV6-5 and J is TRBJ1-1, with a possible D match to TRBD1 (6 bases). The ends were cut back, 4 bases at V and 0 bases at J, with 9 bases in the middle. Looked up from germline, CDR1 is MNHEY and CDR2 is SVGAGI. The CDR3 sequence is 14 residues long. The CDR3 region is CASSSPGVNTEAFF. Written as DNA, the CDR3 is TGTGCCAGCAGTTCGCCAGGGGTGAACACTGAAGCTTTCTTT.

V gene TRBV30 combines with J gene TRBJ1-1, with 7 bases that match TRBD1. V gave up 4 bases and J gave up 3 bases; unmatched junction bases: 5. The CDR3 consists of 13 residues. Germline V gene data show CDR1 as GTSNPN and CDR2 as SVGIG (reference sequence). For the CDR3, the DNA is TGTGCCTGGACGCAGGGGGTTCACACTGAAGCTTTCTTT. This gives the protein CAWTQGVHTEAFF.

This rearrangement joins TRBV5-1 to TRBJ1-1, with 7 nucleotides matching TRBD1. CDR3 length: 15 residues. Germline CDR1 reads SGHRS; CDR2 reads YFSETQ. After removal of 4 bases from V and 0 bases from J, the junction contained 6 bases not matched to a gene. The CDR3 nucleotides are TGCGCCAGCAGCGCCAACAGGGGTATGAACACTGAAGCTTTCTTT. It translates to CASSANRGMNTEAFF.

This sequence joins TRBV6-2 or TRBV6-3 and TRBJ2-7; tentatively, D is TRBD2 (5 bases). Per germline, CDR1 MNHEY and CDR2 SVGEGT. The CDR3 is 14 residues long. Trimming pared 0 bases from V and 3 bases from J, leaving 9 bases between. As DNA, the CDR3 is TGTGCCAGCAGTTACTCTGGCGGACTCTACGAGCAGTACTTC. Translated, it gives CASSYSGGLYEQYF.

The chain joins TRBV4-3 to TRBJ2-2; tentative D call: TRBD1 (5 bases). The V gene's germline CDR1 is LGHNA and CDR2 YSLEER. The ends were cut back, 1 base at V and 4 bases at J, with 16 bases in the middle. The CDR3 has 17 residues. This CDR3 is CASSQGTNPTFTGELFF. As DNA, the CDR3 is TGCGCCAGCAGCCAAGGGACAAACCCGACTTTCACCGGGGAGCTGTTTTTT.

For this clone: The junction and the germline gene differ at one end; a read error may be behind it. The DNA for the CDR3 is TGCGCCAGCAGCCCTACCGGGACAGGGCTACATTTT. Protein product: CASSPTGTGLHF. This chain links TRBV5-1 with TRBJ1-3, with TRBD1 matching over 9 bases. Per the germline V gene, CDR1 is SGHRS and CDR2 is YFSETQ. The CDR3 runs 12 residues.

The V call is TRBV19, the J call TRBJ2-7; 9 bases line up with TRBD1. This CDR3 has 14 residues. The germline V gene has CDR1 LNHDA and CDR2 SQIVND (reference sequence). After removal of 5 bases from V and 4 bases from J, the junction contained 6 bases not matched to a gene. CDR3 sequence reads: CASSSGTGHYEQYF. CDR3 bases: TGTGCCAGTAGTTCCGGGACAGGGCATTACGAGCAGTACTTC.

The genes are TRBV9 and TRBJ1-3; D call uncertain. This CDR3 is 13 amino acids long. CDR1 is SGDLS and CDR2 is YYNGEE in the germline V gene. V was cut by 2 bases and J by 4 bases, with 7 bases left in between. As DNA, the CDR3 is TGTGCCAGCAGCGTGCGTTTGGGAAACACCATATATTTT. Its protein is CASSVRLGNTIYF.

This clone was observed once. The rearrangement joins TRBV5-4 to TRBJ1-2; maybe TRBD1 (5 bases). The CDR3 is 15 residues long. Germline assignment: CDR1 SGHNT and CDR2 YYREEE (reference sequence). Deletions cut 3 bases from V and 5 bases from J, with 17 bases between. This CDR3 is CASSSQQGATYGYTF. The DNA of the CDR3 is TGTGCCAGCAGCTCCCAGCAAGGGGCCACTTATGGCTACACCTTC.

The gene calls are TRBV5-1 and TRBJ2-2; 8 bases fit TRBD2. The germline CDR1 and CDR2 sequences are SGHRS and YFSETQ. The CDR3 contains 15 residues. The V segment lost 4 bases and the J segment 7 bases; nucleotides outside the gene matches: 9. The CDR3 protein is CASSLSGRGSGELFF. Written as DNA, the CDR3 is TGCGCCAGCAGCCTCAGCGGGAGAGGAAGCGGGGAGCTGTTTTTT.

This clone was seen just once. This sequence joins TRBV28 and TRBJ1-5; D not resolved. The CDR3 spans 13 residues. Trimming took 7 bases from V and 4 from J, leaving 11 bases between them. The germline V gene encodes CDR1 MDHEN and CDR2 SYDVKM. CDR3: CASMVQQNQPQHF. As DNA, the CDR3 is TGTGCCAGCATGGTACAGCAAAATCAGCCCCAGCATTTT.

The chain is built from TRBV5-6 and TRBJ2-7, with 9 positions matching TRBD1. From germline, CDR1 is SGHDT and CDR2 YYEEEE. V trimming: 3 bases; J trimming: 7 bases; junction bases outside the gene matches: 5. This CDR3 is built from 13 residues. CDR3 coding DNA: TGTGCCAGCAGCTGGGGGACAGGGAGGGAGCAGTACTTC. This sequence encodes CASSWGTGREQYF.

V is TRBV7-3 and J is TRBJ1-1; 8 bases agree with TRBD1. This CDR3 region has 15 residues. With V trimmed by 2 bases and J by 8 bases, 10 bases remained unmatched. Germline assignment: CDR1 SGHTA and CDR2 FQGTGA. The CDR3 DNA is TGTGCCAGCAGCTTAGGGGACAGGCGTCAATCCGAAGCTTTCTTT. It yields the protein CASSLGDRRQSEAFF.

The rearrangement joins TRBV5-4 to TRBJ2-5; the match to TRBD2 covers 10 bases. This CDR3 has 15 amino acids. V shed 1 base and J 3 bases; nucleotides not matched to a gene: 3. Germline CDR1 and CDR2: SGHNT and YYREEE (reference sequence). The CDR3: CASSLTSGTKETQYF. The CDR3 DNA follows: TGTGCCAGCAGCTTGACTAGCGGGACAAAAGAGACCCAGTACTTC.

A single count supports this clone. This rearrangement joins TRBV7-8 to TRBJ2-5; 12 bases match TRBD2. J was trimmed by 4 bases and V by 10 bases; bases with no gene match: 19. Germline values: CDR1 SGHVS, CDR2 FQNEAQ. The CDR3 loop spans 18 amino acids. CDR3 protein: CATPATASGGAIGETQYF. The CDR3 region has the DNA TGTGCCACTCCCGCCACGGCTAGCGGGGGGGCCATAGGAGAGACCCAGTACTTC.

This chain links TRBV7-9 with TRBJ1-1, with D perhaps matching TRBD1 (6 bases). Trimming took 4 bases from V and 5 from J, leaving 11 bases between them. Germline CDR1 is SEHNR and CDR2 is FQNEAQ (reference sequence). This CDR3 has 13 amino acids. The CDR3 loop is CASSSPGTTEAFF. CDR3 DNA sequence: TGTGCCAGCAGCTCCCCCGGGACAACTGAAGCTTTCTTT.

J is TRBJ2-3 and V is TRBV5-1, with unresolved D. The length of the CDR3 is 13 residues. The germline V gene has CDR1 SGHRS and CDR2 YFSETQ. Trimming removed 0 bases from V and 3 bases from J, with 5 bases in between. The CDR3 is CASSLGSTDTQYF. DNA for the CDR3: TGCGCCAGCAGCTTGGGGAGTACAGATACGCAGTATTTT.

This chain connects TRBV10-2 to TRBJ1-1, with 11 bases fitting TRBD1. There are 14 residues in the CDR3. The trim removed 5 bases at V and 4 bases at J, leaving 3 bases unmatched. CDR1 and CDR2 from the germline V gene are WSHSY and SAAADI. The chain's CDR3 is CASSSGTGGTEAFF. CDR3 sequence (DNA): TGCGCCAGCAGTTCCGGGACAGGGGGCACTGAAGCTTTCTTT.

J is TRBJ2-7 and V is TRBV5-5, with D perhaps TRBD1 (5 bases). CDR3 length: 15 residues. Germline CDR1 is SGHKS and CDR2 is YYEKEE (reference sequence). Between the trimmed V and J ends, which lost 0 bases and 4 bases, there was a span of 14 bases. CDR3 nucleotides: TGTGCCAGCAGCTTGGTAGGGGATAAGAGGTACGAGCAGTACTTC. Protein product: CASSLVGDKRYEQYF.